Listed below are T cell receptor beta chains from one sample, sequenced in a study of beta chain features in type 1 diabetes. Generated by immunoSEQ multiplex PCR, the TCRdb table keeps only in-frame clones and is missing some. The sample consists of about 360,000 clones, around 13% of them appearing once. Sample: naive CD4+ T cells from blood. Receptor source: a man in his late teens or twenties in good health. Each CDR3 is given with its conserved first and last residue. A D gene is named only where the DNA matches it firmly. Where a row states a size, it is once, few, many or the class of an expanded clone; other rows omit it.

DNA: TGTGCCAGCAGCCAAGGACAGGGGCGGCTCAATGAGCAGTTCTTC; CDR3: CASSQGQGRLNEQFF; J: TRBJ2-1; D: TRBD1; size: -; V: TRBV7-2
DNA: TGCGCCAGCAGCTCAAGGACAGGACGGGACGGGGAGCTGTTTTTT; CDR3: CASSSRTGRDGELFF; J: TRBJ2-2; D: TRBD1; size: few; V: TRBV5-1
DNA: TGTGCCAGCAGGAGATTGACTAGCGGGAGGGCTCTTACCTACAATGAGCAGTTCTTC; CDR3: CASRRLTSGRALTYNEQFF; J: TRBJ2-1; D: TRBD2; size: few; V: TRBV2
DNA: TGCGCCAGCAGCGGGGGACAGGGAGGGAACACTGAAGCTTTCTTT; CDR3: CASSGGQGGNTEAFF; J: TRBJ1-1; D: TRBD1; size: -; V: TRBV5-1
DNA: TGCGCCAGCAGCTTGGGAGCCTCTGGGGCCAACGTCCTGACTTTC; CDR3: CASSLGASGANVLTF; J: TRBJ2-6; D: -; size: -; V: TRBV5-1
DNA: TGTGCCAGCAGGTCGAGCGGGAAGTCCTACAATGAGCAGTTCTTC; CDR3: CASRSSGKSYNEQFF; J: TRBJ2-1; D: TRBD2; size: -; V: TRBV11-2
DNA: TGTGCCAGCAGCTTAAACGGACCAGGACAGGGTCAACAGCATTTT; CDR3: CASSLNGPGQGQQHF; J: TRBJ1-5; D: TRBD1; size: -; V: TRBV13
DNA: TGTGCCAGCAGCTTTTCGACGGGGGGGGATACGCAGTATTTT; CDR3: CASSFSTGGDTQYF; J: TRBJ2-3; D: TRBD2; size: -; V: TRBV7-2
DNA: TGCGCCAGCAGCCAAGATAGGACAGGGACCCTATCCGATACGCAGTATTTT; CDR3: CASSQDRTGTLSDTQYF; J: TRBJ2-3; D: TRBD1; size: few; V: TRBV4-3
DNA: TGTGCCGCAGGGGGCGTCCACTATGGCTACACCTTC; CDR3: CAAGGVHYGYTF; J: TRBJ1-2; D: TRBD1; size: few; V: TRBV6-6
DNA: TGTGCCTGGAGTGTACCTCGCGGGAGGACAGATACGCAGTATTTT; CDR3: CAWSVPRGRTDTQYF; J: TRBJ2-3; D: TRBD2; size: -; V: TRBV30
DNA: TGTGCCAGCAGCGTAGACGGGCAGGGGGCATCTGGCTACACCTTC; CDR3: CASSVDGQGASGYTF; J: TRBJ1-2; D: TRBD1; size: few; V: TRBV9
DNA: TGCGCCAGCAGCCCGGGACAGGTCTATGGCTACACCTTC; CDR3: CASSPGQVYGYTF; J: TRBJ1-2; D: TRBD1; size: -; V: TRBV5-1
DNA: TGTGCCTGGAGTGTTCCCTCATACAGACTTCCAGGGGGCTCGAACTATGGCTACACCTTC; CDR3: CAWSVPSYRLPGGSNYGYTF; J: TRBJ1-2; D: TRBD1; size: few; V: TRBV30
DNA: TGCGCCAGCAGCACAGGGACAGCGAACACTGAAGCTTTCTTT; CDR3: CASSTGTANTEAFF; J: TRBJ1-1; D: TRBD1; size: -; V: TRBV5-1
DNA: TGTGCCAGCAGCCCCTCCGGGGGACTAGCCGTCTACGAGCAGTACTTC; CDR3: CASSPSGGLAVYEQYF; J: TRBJ2-7; D: TRBD2; size: -; V: TRBV5-4
DNA: TGTGCCAGCTATGGGGAGAATAATCAGCCCCAGCATTTT; CDR3: CASYGENNQPQHF; J: TRBJ1-5; D: -; size: -; V: TRBV2
DNA: TGTGCCAGCTCACTCTCCAGGGGAAGGGCGAACACTGAAGCTTTCTTT; CDR3: CASSLSRGRANTEAFF; J: TRBJ1-1; D: -; size: -; V: TRBV18
DNA: TGTGCCAGCATCCCGAATGACAGGCCCATGTGGGGTGAGCAGTTCTTC; CDR3: CASIPNDRPMWGEQFF; J: TRBJ2-1; D: -; size: -; V: TRBV7-9
DNA: TGCGCCAGCAGCCAGGACCTGACTAGCGGGAGAGGTAATGAGCAGTTCTTC; CDR3: CASSQDLTSGRGNEQFF; J: TRBJ2-1; D: TRBD2; size: few; V: TRBV4-3
DNA: TGTGCCACCAGCAGAGATAGTCCCACAGATACGCAGTATTTT; CDR3: CATSRDSPTDTQYF; J: TRBJ2-3; D: -; size: few; V: TRBV15
DNA: TGTGCCAGCAGTTTACCCGGGGAGGCTAATGAAAAACTGTTTTTT; CDR3: CASSLPGEANEKLFF; J: TRBJ1-4; D: -; size: -; V: TRBV28
DNA: TGTGCCATCAGTGACAGGCCCGACACTGAAGCTTTCTTT; CDR3: CAISDRPDTEAFF; J: TRBJ1-1; D: -; size: -; V: TRBV10-3